This T cell receptor (beta chain) was obtained from a study of shared clonotypes between healthy human individuals. Broader study findings: With a handful of donors compared, around 5% of naive CD4 clonotypes were shared. Generally, naive subsets came out with larger estimated richness than memory subsets.

The germline gives CDR1 MNHEY, CDR2 SVGAGI. V shed 4 bases and J shed 8 bases, with 14 bases lying between them. The CDR3 is 13 residues long. All donors were healthy HIV-negative adults lacking recent acute infections or vaccinations. Sorted subsets were amplified in replicate PCRs using around 220 ng DNA, approximately 30,000 T cell genomes. Generated by immunoSEQ multiplex PCR, the TCRdb table keeps only in-frame clones and is missing some. The repertoire includes around 1.4 million clones, around 98.5% of them detected once, and around 0.38% sits in the top ten. Worth noting for this clone: Its antigen is unknown.

Sequencing was carried out using naive CD4+ T cells sorted from blood. Specified subset: CD45RA+ positively selected. The J gene is TRBJ1-2, the V gene TRBV6-5; D uncertain. The sequence was obtained from a man aged 25 to 45 in good health. CDR3 sequence: CASSFRASGGYTF. The CDR3 coding sequence is TGTGCCAGCAGTTTCCGGGCCTCGGGCGGCTACACCTTC.